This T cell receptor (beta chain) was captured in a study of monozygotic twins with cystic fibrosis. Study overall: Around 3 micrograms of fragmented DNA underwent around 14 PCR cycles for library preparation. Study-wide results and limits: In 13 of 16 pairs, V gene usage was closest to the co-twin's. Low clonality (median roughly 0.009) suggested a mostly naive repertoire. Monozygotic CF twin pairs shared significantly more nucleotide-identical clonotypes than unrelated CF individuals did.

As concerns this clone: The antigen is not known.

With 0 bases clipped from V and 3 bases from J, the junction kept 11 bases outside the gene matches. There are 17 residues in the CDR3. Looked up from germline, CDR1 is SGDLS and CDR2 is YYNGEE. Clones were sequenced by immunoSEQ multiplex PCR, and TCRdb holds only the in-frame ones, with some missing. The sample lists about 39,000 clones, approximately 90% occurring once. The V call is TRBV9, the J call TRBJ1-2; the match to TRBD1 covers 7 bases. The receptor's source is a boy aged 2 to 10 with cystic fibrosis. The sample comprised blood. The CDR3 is CASSVAPGTAFDYGYTF. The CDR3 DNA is TGTGCCAGCAGCGTAGCCCCGGGGACAGCCTTTGACTATGGCTACACCTTC. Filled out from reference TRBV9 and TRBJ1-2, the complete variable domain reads DSGVTQTPKHLITATGQRVTLRCSPRSGDLSVYWYQQSLDQGLQFLIQYYNGEERAKGNILERFSAQQFPDLHSELNLSSLELGDSALYFCASSVAPGTAFDYGYTFGSGTRLTVV.